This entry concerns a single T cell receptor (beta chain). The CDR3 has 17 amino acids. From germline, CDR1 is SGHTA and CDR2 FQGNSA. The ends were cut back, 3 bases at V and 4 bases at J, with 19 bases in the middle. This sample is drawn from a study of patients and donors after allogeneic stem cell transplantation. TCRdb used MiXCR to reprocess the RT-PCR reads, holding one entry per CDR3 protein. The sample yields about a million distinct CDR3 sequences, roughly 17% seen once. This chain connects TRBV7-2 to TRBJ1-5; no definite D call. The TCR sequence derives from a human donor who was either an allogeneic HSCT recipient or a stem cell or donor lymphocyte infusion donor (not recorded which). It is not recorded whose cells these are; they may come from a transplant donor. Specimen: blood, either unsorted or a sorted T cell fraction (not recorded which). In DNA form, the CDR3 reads TGTGCCAGCAGCTTCGCTCCGGGTCTCTCTGTGAATCAGCCCCAGCATTTT. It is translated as CASSFAPGLSVNQPQHF.